A selection of T cell receptor beta chains follows, all from one sample in a study of regulatory T cells in long-lasting Graves disease. Using its own MiXCR run on the multiplex PCR reads, TCRdb lists one record per CDR3 protein. The data show around 460,000 distinct CDR3 sequences, with approximately 23% seen just once and around 13% held by the top ten. The sample consisted of peripheral blood mononuclear cells (PBMCs), taken when the disease was refractory, from a patient treated with antithyroid drugs. The receptors were sampled from a female donor with Graves disease. Both conserved end residues are part of each CDR3. A D gene is named only where the DNA matches it firmly. A row's size may be missing; if present it is once, few, many or a size class.

j_call d_call v_call clone_size cdr3_aa cdr3_nt
TRBJ1-1 . TRBV12-3/TRBV12-4 many CASSLLRVRAEAFF TGTGCCAGCAGTCTCCTCAGGGTTAGGGCTGAAGCTTTCTTT
TRBJ1-2 . TRBV7-9 few CASSLGGQFLTGYGYTF TGTGCCAGCAGCTTAGGGGGACAATTCCTAACTGGCTATGGCTACACCTTC
TRBJ1-3 . TRBV6-1 . CATTIYAIRDPRSSGNTIYF TGTGCCACCACAATTTACGCAATACGGGACCCCCGAAGCTCTGGAAACACCATATATTTT
TRBJ2-5 TRBD2 TRBV29-1 many CSVRTSGRQETQYF TGCAGCGTTCGGACTAGCGGGAGACAAGAGACCCAGTACTTC
TRBJ1-4 . TRBV9 few CASSVGGSNNEKLFF TGTGCCAGCAGCGTAGGAGGCAGTAATAATGAAAAACTGTTTTTT
TRBJ1-6 . TRBV6-1 many CASTSPGTANSPLHF TGTGCCAGCACTTCACCCGGGACGGCTAATTCACCCCTCCACTTT
TRBJ2-7 TRBD1 TRBV2 many CASRGTGTEIYEQYF TGTGCCAGCAGGGGGACAGGGACAGAGATCTACGAGCAGTACTTC
TRBJ2-7 . TRBV7-2 many CASRLLSGQGLGHEQYF TGTGCCAGCAGACTACTCTCAGGGCAGGGTCTTGGCCACGAGCAGTACTTC
TRBJ2-3 TRBD2 TRBV4-1 few CASSQDRTSDTDTQYF TGCGCCAGCAGCCAAGATCGAACTAGCGACACAGATACGCAGTATTTT
TRBJ2-7 . TRBV5-1 . CASSYFSGPSSYEQYF TGCGCCAGCAGCTATTTCTCCGGGCCGAGCTCCTACGAGCAGTACTTC
TRBJ1-2 TRBD1 TRBV25-1 . CASTIGQGLPYGYTF TGTGCCAGCACCATAGGACAGGGGCTCCCCTATGGCTACACCTTC
TRBJ1-2 TRBD1 TRBV11-2 . CASSLEADRDYGYTF TGTGCCAGCAGCTTAGAGGCCGACAGGGACTATGGCTACACCTTC
TRBJ2-1 TRBD1 TRBV4-1 . CASRATGGTEQFF TGCGCCAGCAGGGCGACAGGGGGCACTGAGCAGTTCTTC
TRBJ1-1 . TRBV29-1 . CSAWGVNTEAFF TGCAGCGCCTGGGGGGTGAACACTGAAGCTTTCTTT
TRBJ2-4 TRBD2 TRBV28 . CASAYLGTSENIQYF TGTGCCAGCGCGTACCTCGGGACTAGCGAAAACATTCAGTACTTC
TRBJ2-2 TRBD2 TRBV6-1 . CASRRLADGGELFF TGTGCCAGCAGGCGACTAGCGGACGGCGGGGAGCTGTTTTTT
TRBJ2-1 . TRBV6-2/TRBV6-3 . CASNPAGAAEDEQFF TGTGCCAGCAATCCCGCGGGGGCGGCCGAGGATGAGCAGTTCTTC
TRBJ2-7 . TRBV7-3 . CASPGPYEQYF TGTGCCAGCCCGGGTCCCTACGAGCAGTACTTC
TRBJ2-7 . TRBV9 few CASSTTLQGGEQYF TGTGCCAGCAGCACCACTTTACAGGGCGGGGAGCAGTACTTC
TRBJ1-2 . TRBV19 many CATSETYGYTF TGTGCCACTAGTGAGACATATGGCTACACCTTC
TRBJ1-2 . TRBV28 many CASSRGDGTVYGYTF TGTGCCAGCAGTAGAGGGGACGGGACGGTCTATGGCTACACCTTC
TRBJ1-5 . TRBV20-1 many CSASREVNQPQHF TGCAGTGCTAGTCGGGAAGTAAATCAGCCCCAGCATTTT
TRBJ1-5 TRBD1 TRBV10-3 many CAISAGDSGYQPQHF TGTGCCATCAGTGCTGGGGACAGTGGGTATCAGCCCCAGCATTTT
TRBJ1-1 . TRBV7-9 . CASHLYGNTEAFF TGTGCCAGCCACCTATACGGAAACACTGAAGCTTTCTTT
TRBJ2-7 . TRBV7-2 . CASSLVHPGPYEQYF TGTGCCAGCAGCTTAGTACACCCGGGCCCTTACGAGCAGTACTTC
TRBJ2-5 . TRBV28 . CASSRNGGQETQYF TGTGCCAGCAGCCGGAACGGCGGCCAAGAGACCCAGTACTTC
TRBJ1-2 TRBD1 TRBV28 many CASRPIGTGVGGYTF TGTGCCAGCAGACCTATCGGGACAGGGGTTGGTGGCTACACCTTC
TRBJ1-1 . TRBV6-9 . CASSCSWGTGKANTEAFF TGTGCCAGCAGTTGCTCGTGGGGTACAGGGAAGGCGAACACTGAAGCTTTCTTT
TRBJ1-1 . TRBV3-1 . CASTREGDSAEAFF TGTGCCAGCACCAGAGAGGGAGACTCCGCTGAAGCTTTCTTT
TRBJ2-7 . TRBV7-2 many CASSYAGTGIEQYF TGTGCCAGCAGCTATGCCGGGACGGGGATCGAGCAGTACTTC
TRBJ2-5 . TRBV9 . CASSLDSGGPQETQYF TGTGCCAGCAGCCTAGATTCCGGAGGTCCCCAAGAGACCCAGTACTTC
TRBJ1-3 TRBD1 TRBV5-5 few CASSPDRLSGNTIYF TGTGCCAGCAGCCCGGACAGGCTCTCTGGAAACACCATATATTTT
TRBJ2-5 TRBD1 TRBV19 many CATSVGGEAETQYF TGTGCCACTTCTGTAGGGGGCGAAGCGGAGACCCAGTACTTC
TRBJ1-4 . TRBV28 many CASRDSIGKLFF TGTGCCAGCAGGGACAGTATCGGAAAACTGTTTTTT
TRBJ1-2 TRBD1 TRBV19 many CASSYRDRDYGYTF TGTGCCAGTAGTTACCGGGACAGGGATTATGGCTACACCTTC
TRBJ1-1 TRBD1 TRBV6-1 many CASSPDRGREAFF TGTGCCAGCAGCCCCGACAGGGGACGAGAAGCTTTCTTT
TRBJ2-7 TRBD1 TRBV29-1 . CSASGTGPYEQYF TGCAGCGCCTCCGGGACAGGGCCCTACGAGCAGTACTTC
TRBJ1-1 . TRBV28 many CASSLSNSRNTEAFF TGTGCCAGCAGTTTATCGAACAGTCGGAACACTGAAGCTTTCTTT
TRBJ2-5 TRBD2 TRBV7-2 many CASSQRTRLGTQYF TGTGCCAGCAGCCAACGGACTAGGTTGGGGACCCAGTACTTC
TRBJ1-2 . TRBV4-3 . CASSQVVNANYGYTF TGCGCCAGCAGCCAAGTGGTAAACGCTAACTATGGCTACACCTTC
TRBJ2-1 TRBD2 TRBV29-1 . CSVEAGGGRNEQFF TGCAGCGTTGAAGCGGGCGGGGGGAGGAATGAGCAGTTCTTC
TRBJ2-1 TRBD2 TRBV2 many CASSASGSTEQFF TGTGCCAGCAGTGCTAGCGGGAGTACTGAGCAGTTCTTC
TRBJ2-4 . TRBV6-9 few CASSSYGSDLAKNIQYF TGTGCCAGCAGTTCCTATGGGAGCGATCTAGCCAAAAACATTCAGTACTTC
TRBJ1-2 . TRBV30 once CAWSPDDGVGYTF TGTGCCTGGAGTCCCGATGACGGAGTGGGCTACACCTTC
TRBJ1-5 . TRBV20-1 many CSARVPDQPQHF TGCAGTGCTAGAGTGCCAGATCAGCCCCAGCATTTT
TRBJ1-5 . TRBV28 many CASIRGMNQPQHF TGTGCCAGCATCCGGGGGATGAATCAGCCCCAGCATTTT
TRBJ2-5 . TRBV7-3 many CASTSLGRDWGIETQYF TGTGCCAGCACTTCTCTGGGCCGGGACTGGGGGATAGAGACCCAGTACTTC
TRBJ2-7 . TRBV28 many CAIGVFSEQYF TGTGCCATCGGGGTTTTCTCCGAGCAGTACTTC
TRBJ1-4 . TRBV29-1 few CSVPGLGGEKLFF TGCAGCGTTCCGGGCCTTGGGGGTGAAAAACTGTTTTTT
TRBJ1-2 TRBD1 TRBV30 few CAWNPGGGSYGYTF TGTGCCTGGAACCCAGGGGGGGGCTCCTATGGCTACACCTTC
TRBJ2-7 TRBD2 TRBV3-1 few CASSLPRLAGVVEQYF TGTGCCAGCAGCCTCCCCAGGCTAGCGGGAGTAGTCGAGCAGTACTTC
TRBJ1-2 . TRBV20-1 few CSARDRIDGYTF TGCAGTGCTAGAGATCGTATTGATGGCTACACCTTC
TRBJ1-2 . TRBV19 . CASSSGPVRDGYTF TGTGCCAGTAGTTCCGGGCCGGTTAGGGATGGCTACACCTTC
TRBJ2-2 . TRBV20-1 few CSVKTGNTGELFF TGCAGTGTTAAGACAGGGAACACCGGGGAGCTGTTTTTT
TRBJ1-3 . TRBV7-2 . CASSPQRGGGNTIYF TGTGCCAGCAGCCCACAAAGGGGGGGGGGAAACACCATATATTTT